These T cell receptor beta chains were read from a single sample in a study of memory CD4+ T cells and cytomegalovirus serostatus. Profiled with immunoSEQ multiplex PCR; TCRdb holds only in-frame clones, not every one. This table has tens of thousands of clones, approximately 82% appearing once. The sequencing input was memory CD4+ T cells from blood. These receptors originate from an adult in good health and CMV-seronegative. Some clones in this sample may be carry-over from other donors' samples. CDR3s include the opening cysteine and the closing phenylalanine or tryptophan. D genes are given only for firm matches. A clone size is listed for some rows: how often the clone was seen (once, few, many), or a class if it is expanded.

clone_size	v_call	d_call	j_call	cdr3_aa	cdr3_nt
-	TRBV2	-	TRBJ1-1	CASNRGGVAFF	TGTGCCAGCAACCGAGGGGGGGTCGCTTTCTTT
-	TRBV6-5	-	TRBJ2-7	CASGLTVGYEQYF	TGTGCCAGCGGCCTGACAGTGGGCTACGAGCAGTACTTC
-	TRBV10-2	TRBD2	TRBJ2-7	CASVESRLAGGPTSYEQYF	TGCGCCAGCGTCGAATCTAGACTAGCGGGAGGCCCAACCTCCTACGAGCAGTACTTC
-	TRBV5-6	-	TRBJ2-6	CASSFSRSNVLTF	TGTGCCAGCAGCTTTTCCAGGTCTAACGTCCTGACTTTC
-	TRBV28	TRBD2	TRBJ2-2	CASSLAGVLNTGELFF	TGTGCCAGCAGCCTAGCGGGAGTTCTGAACACCGGGGAGCTGTTTTTT
-	TRBV6-1	TRBD2	TRBJ2-2	CASSDSGRARTGELFF	TGTGCCAGCAGTGATAGCGGGAGGGCCCGGACCGGGGAGCTGTTTTTT
-	TRBV7-9	-	TRBJ2-2	CASSLVGYTGELFF	TGTGCCAGCAGCTTGGTGGGGTACACCGGGGAGCTGTTTTTT
-	TRBV6-1	TRBD1	TRBJ2-7	CASSARDSSYEQYF	TGTGCCAGCAGTGCCCGGGACAGCTCCTACGAGCAGTACTTC
-	TRBV18	TRBD1	TRBJ1-2	CASSPGPDRAGGYTF	TGTGCCAGCTCACCAGGCCCCGACAGGGCTGGTGGCTACACCTTC
-	TRBV29-1	TRBD1	TRBJ2-2	CSVDRGNTGELFF	TGCAGCGTCGACAGGGGTAACACCGGGGAGCTGTTTTTT
once	TRBV27	-	TRBJ2-7	CASSWNTGSYEQYF	TGTGCCAGCAGTTGGAACACTGGAAGCTACGAGCAGTACTTC
-	TRBV7-2	-	TRBJ2-7	CASSTREPSYEQYF	TGTGCCAGCAGCACCAGGGAACCCTCCTACGAGCAGTACTTC
-	TRBV13	-	TRBJ2-1	CASSSGLSPPYNEQFF	TGTGCCAGCAGCTCCGGACTTTCCCCGCCCTACAATGAGCAGTTCTTC
-	TRBV7-9	-	TRBJ1-2	CASSLGSAAANYGYTF	TGTGCCAGCAGCTTAGGCTCGGCAGCAGCTAACTATGGCTACACCTTC
-	TRBV5-1	-	TRBJ1-6	CASSAGGRQANSPLHF	TGCGCCAGCAGCGCTGGAGGGAGACAAGCTAATTCACCCCTCCACTTT
-	TRBV5-4	-	TRBJ2-7	CASSPDPGGYEQYF	TGTGCCAGCAGCCCCGACCCAGGCGGCTACGAGCAGTACTTC
-	TRBV30	-	TRBJ1-5	CAWSPTPYRNQPQHF	TGTGCCTGGAGTCCAACACCCTATCGCAATCAGCCCCAGCATTTT
-	TRBV18	-	TRBJ2-2	CASSPRQGHTGELFF	TGTGCCAGCTCACCAAGGCAGGGACACACCGGGGAGCTGTTTTTT
-	TRBV19	TRBD1	TRBJ2-3	CASSIVGTGTDTQYF	TGTGCCAGTAGTATAGTGGGGACAGGCACAGATACGCAGTATTTT
-	TRBV4-2	-	TRBJ2-5	CASSQDPRGARRETQYF	TGTGCCAGCAGCCAAGATCCGAGGGGAGCGCGCCGAGAGACCCAGTACTTC
-	TRBV14	-	TRBJ2-1	CASSQRDEQFF	TGTGCCAGCAGCCAACGCGATGAGCAGTTCTTC
-	TRBV15	-	TRBJ1-4	CATSNLGRSPVSNEKLFF	TGTGCCACCAGCAATTTGGGACGCTCCCCCGTGAGTAATGAAAAACTGTTTTTT
-	TRBV6-1	-	TRBJ1-2	CASSDLTIIQGYTF	TGTGCCAGCAGTGATCTCACCATTATCCAGGGCTACACCTTC
-	TRBV7-2	TRBD1	TRBJ2-7	CASSLRGVGTGLSYEQYF	TGTGCCAGCAGCTTAAGGGGGGTCGGGACAGGGCTGTCCTACGAGCAGTACTTC
few	TRBV5-4	-	TRBJ1-1	CASTTDGNTEAFF	TGTGCCAGCACCACTGACGGGAACACTGAAGCTTTCTTT
-	TRBV5-8	TRBD2	TRBJ2-1	CASSLVLAGGPFLDEQFF	TGTGCCAGCAGCTTGGTACTAGCGGGAGGGCCGTTTCTAGATGAGCAGTTCTTC
once	TRBV4-1	-	TRBJ2-5	CASSQDPGSETQYF	TGCGCCAGCAGCCAAGATCCGGGGTCGGAGACCCAGTACTTC
-	TRBV28	-	TRBJ2-3	CASSSPSVSTDTQYF	TGTGCCAGCAGCTCCCCTAGCGTTAGCACAGATACGCAGTATTTT
-	TRBV5-6	-	TRBJ2-5	CASSSTFTNGETQYF	TGTGCCAGCAGCTCAACATTCACCAACGGGGAGACCCAGTACTTC
-	TRBV6-1	-	TRBJ2-3	CASSEGLADITQYF	TGTGCCAGCAGTGAAGGTCTAGCAGACATTACGCAGTATTTT
-	TRBV4-3	-	TRBJ2-2	CASSQGRVNTGELFF	TGCGCCAGCAGCCAAGGCAGGGTAAACACCGGGGAGCTGTTTTTT
-	TRBV18	-	TRBJ1-2	CASSPQGAYGYTF	TGTGCCAGCTCACCACAGGGTGCCTATGGCTACACCTTC
-	TRBV7-2	TRBD2	TRBJ2-2	CASSLVSLAGGVSTGELFF	TGTGCCAGCAGCTTAGTGTCCCTAGCGGGAGGGGTATCCACCGGGGAGCTGTTTTTT
-	TRBV29-1	-	TRBJ2-5	CSVATSFGETQYF	TGCAGCGTAGCTACTAGTTTTGGAGAGACCCAGTACTTC
-	TRBV27	TRBD2	TRBJ2-3	CASRKYGRDTDTQYF	TGTGCCAGCAGAAAATACGGGAGGGACACAGATACGCAGTATTTT
few	TRBV10-3	-	TRBJ1-4	CAIREGGAEKLFF	TGTGCCATCAGGGAGGGGGGTGCGGAAAAACTGTTTTTT
few	TRBV11-3	-	TRBJ1-1	CASSLTGYTEAFF	TGTGCCAGCAGCCTGACAGGTTACACTGAAGCTTTCTTT
-	TRBV4-3	-	TRBJ2-1	CASSQQTSSEQFF	TGCGCCAGCAGCCAACAGACTAGTTCTGAGCAGTTCTTC
-	TRBV28	TRBD2	TRBJ2-1	CASSTVRGAKYNEQFF	TGTGCCAGCAGTACCGTGCGGGGGGCTAAATACAATGAGCAGTTCTTC
-	TRBV2	-	TRBJ2-7	CASRGDFYEQYF	TGTGCCAGCAGGGGGGACTTCTACGAGCAGTACTTC
-	TRBV5-1	-	TRBJ1-2	CASSPPSPNYGYTF	TGCGCCAGCAGCCCGCCGTCCCCGAACTATGGCTACACCTTC
-	TRBV5-5	-	TRBJ2-2	CASSLSSADTGELFF	TGTGCCAGCAGCTTAAGTAGCGCTGACACCGGGGAGCTGTTTTTT
-	TRBV5-4	-	TRBJ2-5	CASTSGRGETQYF	TGTGCCAGCACGAGCGGGCGTGGGGAGACCCAGTACTTC
-	TRBV18	-	TRBJ2-7	CASSSFGTSTYEQYF	TGTGCCAGCTCAAGTTTCGGGACTTCAACCTACGAGCAGTACTTC
once	TRBV4-2	-	TRBJ1-1	CASSQGQTAPEAFF	TGTGCCAGCAGCCAAGGACAGACTGCACCCGAAGCTTTCTTT
-	TRBV7-9	-	TRBJ2-5	CASSLIAETQYF	TGTGCCAGCAGCTTGATTGCCGAGACCCAGTACTTC
-	TRBV29-1	-	TRBJ2-2	CSVRDTGLSGELFF	TGCAGCGTTCGGGACACGGGGTTGTCCGGGGAGCTGTTTTTT
-	TRBV6-1	TRBD1	TRBJ2-3	CASTTGYTQYF	TGTGCCAGCACGACAGGGTATACGCAGTATTTT
-	TRBV27	-	TRBJ2-5	CASSFTGNPFQETQYF	TGTGCCAGCAGTTTTACGGGCAACCCTTTCCAAGAGACCCAGTACTTC
-	TRBV7-2	TRBD2	TRBJ2-1	CASSRWGAGGPRNEQFF	TGTGCCAGCAGCCGCTGGGGGGCGGGAGGGCCGCGGAATGAGCAGTTCTTC
-	TRBV7-6	-	TRBJ2-5	CASSGAAETQYF	TGTGCCAGCTCGGGGGCCGCAGAGACCCAGTACTTC
-	TRBV19	-	TRBJ1-3	CASSSQARTGNTIYF	TGTGCCAGTAGTTCCCAGGCTCGGACTGGAAACACCATATATTTT
-	TRBV11-2	-	TRBJ2-4	CASSLDSGAIQYF	TGTGCCAGCAGCTTAGATAGCGGAGCCATTCAGTACTTC
-	TRBV14	TRBD2	TRBJ2-5	CASSPEAGRVGWETQYF	TGTGCCAGCAGCCCAGAGGCCGGGAGGGTCGGATGGGAGACCCAGTACTTC
-	TRBV20-1	-	TRBJ1-2	CSVIRAGGYTF	TGCAGTGTAATCAGGGCGGGAGGCTACACCTTC
-	TRBV4-2	TRBD1	TRBJ1-4	CASSPSKMDRRNEKLFF	TGTGCCAGCAGCCCCTCAAAAATGGACAGGAGAAATGAAAAACTGTTTTTT
-	TRBV7-9	-	TRBJ1-3	CASSLALAPGNTIYF	TGTGCCAGCAGCTTAGCACTGGCTCCTGGAAACACCATATATTTT